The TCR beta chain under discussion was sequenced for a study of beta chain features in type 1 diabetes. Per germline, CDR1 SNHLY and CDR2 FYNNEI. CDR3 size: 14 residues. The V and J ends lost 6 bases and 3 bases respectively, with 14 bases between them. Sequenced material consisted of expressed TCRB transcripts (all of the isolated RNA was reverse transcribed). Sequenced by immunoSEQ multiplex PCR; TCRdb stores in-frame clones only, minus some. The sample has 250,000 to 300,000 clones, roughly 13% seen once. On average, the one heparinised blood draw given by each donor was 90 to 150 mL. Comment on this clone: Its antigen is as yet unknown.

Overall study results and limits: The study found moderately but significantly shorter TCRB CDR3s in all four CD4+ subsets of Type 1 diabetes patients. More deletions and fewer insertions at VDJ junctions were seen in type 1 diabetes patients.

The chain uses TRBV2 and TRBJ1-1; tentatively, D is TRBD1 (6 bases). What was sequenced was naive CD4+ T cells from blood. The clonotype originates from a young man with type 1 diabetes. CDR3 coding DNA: TGTGCCAGCAGGCTAACGGGACAAGACACTGAAGCTTTCTTT. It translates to CASRLTGQDTEAFF.